Listed here are 30 T cell receptor beta chains from one sample, sequenced in a study of T cells after yellow fever vaccination. Each CDR3 protein gets one entry after TCRdb re-called the 5' RACE reads with MiXCR. The sample carries 250,000 to 400,000 distinct CDR3 sequences, approximately 4% recorded once. Sequencing was performed on PBMCs, taken 5 days after the yellow fever booster vaccination. Receptor source: a man younger than 35 who received the YFV17D yellow fever vaccine.

This clonotype was observed many times. This chain uses TRBV27 with TRBJ1-1, with D unresolved. Germline V gene data show CDR1 as MNHEY and CDR2 as SMNVEV (reference sequence). The CDR3 runs to 13 residues. Between the trimmed V and J ends, which lost 3 bases and 1 base, there was a span of 6 bases. CDR3 protein: CASSLMSNTEAFF. In DNA, the CDR3 is TGTGCCAGCAGTTTGATGTCGAACACTGAAGCTTTCTTT.

This clonotype has only a few counts. V is TRBV6-1 and J is TRBJ2-3; D might be TRBD1 (5 bases). Germline CDR1 MNHNS, CDR2 SASEGT. V gave up 3 bases and J gave up 9 bases, with 19 bases separating them. This CDR3 has 15 residues. CDR3 DNA: TGTGCCAGCAGTGATGTATCAACTAAGGGGCAAACGCAGTATTTT. Its translation: CASSDVSTKGQTQYF.

The chain joins TRBV2 to TRBJ2-7, with no clear D. Trimming left V 6 bases short and J 6 bases short, with 6 bases between. The CDR3 runs 10 residues. Germline-derived CDR1 and CDR2 are SNHLY and FYNNEI. The CDR3 DNA reads TGTGCCAGCAGAAGTACCGAGCAGTACGTC. Encoded protein: CASRSTEQYV.

This clonotype has only a few counts. This chain uses TRBV10-3 with TRBJ2-2; weak D call: TRBD2 (6 bases). The CDR3 sequence is 15 residues long. Germline CDR1 and CDR2: ENHRY and SYGVKD. The V and J ends lost 4 bases and 8 bases respectively, with 17 bases between them. The CDR3 coding sequence is TGTGCCATCAGTGCCTCCGGGACTCTAGGGGGGGAGCTGTTTTTT. This encodes CAISASGTLGGELFF.

This chain uses TRBV5-5 with TRBJ1-5; 10 bases map to TRBD1. Trimming cost V 3 bases and J 3 bases; bases outside gene matches: 6. This CDR3 has 16 residues. Germline CDR1 reads SGHKS; CDR2 reads YYEKEE (reference sequence). Here the CDR3 DNA reads TGTGCCAGCAGCTCCAGACAGGGGGCTCTCAATCAGCCCCAGCATTTT. Its protein product is CASSSRQGALNQPQHF.

This clonotype was seen a handful of times. The chain has TRBV7-2 and TRBJ2-3; D uncertain. The CDR3 totals 14 residues. The V gene lost 1 base and the J gene lost 1 base, with 6 bases spanning the gap. Germline V gene lookup returns CDR1 SGHTA and CDR2 FQGNSA. CDR3: CASSLVSGTDTQYF. The CDR3 bases are TGTGCCAGCAGCTTAGTATCGGGCACAGATACGCAGTATTTT.

This chain joins TRBV5-1 and TRBJ2-5, with D possibly being TRBD1 or TRBD2 (5 bases each). The germline gives CDR1 SGHRS, CDR2 YFSETQ. With 4 bases removed from V and 5 bases from J, the gap between germline ends came to 15 bases. CDR3 length: 14 residues. The CDR3 nucleotides are TGCGCCAGCAGCAACGGGACCCCCCGGGAGACCCAGTACTTC. It is translated as CASSNGTPRETQYF.

The chain recombines TRBV29-1 with TRBJ1-2, with D unresolved. The ends were cut back, 1 base at V and 7 bases at J, with 4 bases in the middle. Germline loops: CDR1 SQVTM, CDR2 ANQGSEA. The CDR3 loop spans 10 amino acids. CDR3 DNA: TGCAGCGTTGAAGGCTTTGGCTACACCTTC. This gives the protein CSVEGFGYTF.

This clonotype was seen at least ten times. This chain joins TRBV30 and TRBJ2-1; D is unresolved. The V gene lost 8 bases and the J gene lost 0 bases, with 11 bases spanning the gap. Germline V gene data show CDR1 as GTSNPN and CDR2 as SVGIG (reference sequence). There are 13 residues in the CDR3. The CDR3 DNA sequence: TGTGCCGTCGAGCCGAGCTCCTACAATGAGCAGTTCTTC. Its protein product is CAVEPSSYNEQFF.

The table lists this clonotype with many counts. This chain joins TRBV20-1 and TRBJ1-5, with no clear D. V lost 2 bases and J 6 bases, leaving 20 bases between the germline ends. The CDR3 has 16 residues. Germline CDR1 is DFQATT and CDR2 is SNEGSKA (reference sequence). The CDR3 coding sequence is TGCAGTGCTAGATCGGCGGTTTCCGTGGGCGGTCAGCCCCAGCATTTT. Its translation: CSARSAVSVGGQPQHF.

This chain joins TRBV29-1 and TRBJ2-5; 11 bases line up with TRBD1. CDR1 and CDR2 from the germline V gene are SQVTM and ANQGSEA. Trimming took 7 bases from V and 4 from J; bases not matched to a gene: 8. CDR3 length equals 14 residues. Here the CDR3 reads CSGGQGARGETQYF. CDR3 DNA: TGCAGCGGTGGACAGGGGGCAAGAGGAGAGACCCAGTACTTC.

This clonotype was picked up a small number of times. This chain links TRBV20-1 with TRBJ2-7; TRBD2 is a possible D gene (6 bases). The length of the CDR3 is 13 residues. Looked up from germline, CDR1 is DFQATT and CDR2 is SNEGSKA (reference sequence). V lost 6 bases to trimming and J lost 7 bases, with 19 bases between them. The CDR3 here is CSATLGGPAEQYV. Here the CDR3 DNA reads TGCAGTGCGACCCTCGGAGGGCCGGCGGAGCAGTACGTC.

This clonotype was detected many times. The chain employs TRBV10-3 and TRBJ2-3, with 9 positions matching TRBD1. Per germline, CDR1 ENHRY and CDR2 SYGVKD. V was pared by 6 bases and J by 2 bases, with 6 bases of the junction left unmatched. The CDR3 contains 15 residues. In DNA form, the CDR3 reads TGTGCCATCAGAACGGACAGGGGTTTCACAGATACGCAGTATTTT. It codes for CAIRTDRGFTDTQYF.

This clonotype was counted many times. The chain carries TRBV7-2 and TRBJ1-5, with D hard to call. Germline loops: CDR1 SGHTA, CDR2 FQGNSA. The CDR3 has 13 amino acids. The V end was cut by 5 bases, the J end by 6 bases, with 11 bases between. CDR3 amino acids: CASSPRRAQPQHF. CDR3 nucleotide sequence: TGTGCCAGCAGCCCCCGTCGGGCTCAGCCCCAGCATTTT.

The V call is TRBV4-3, the J call TRBJ1-1, with unresolved D. Trimming removed 0 bases from V and 1 base from J, with 9 bases in between. CDR1 is LGHNA and CDR2 is YSLEER in the germline V gene. The CDR3 has 15 amino acids. This CDR3 reads CASSQDPHPNTEAFF. CDR3 DNA sequence: TGCGCCAGCAGCCAAGATCCGCACCCGAACACTGAAGCTTTCTTT.

The J gene is TRBJ2-7, the V gene TRBV20-1; 7 nucleotides agree with TRBD1. The germline V gene encodes CDR1 DFQATT and CDR2 SNEGSKA (reference sequence). Trimming removed 6 bases from V and 3 bases from J; junction bases left unmatched: 14. CDR3 size: 15 residues. The CDR3 protein is CSALTRDSGLYEQYF. In nucleotides, the CDR3 is TGCAGTGCCCTTACCAGGGACAGTGGACTCTACGAGCAGTACTTC.

The rearrangement links TRBV20-1 to TRBJ2-3; unclear D gene. Germline assignment: CDR1 DFQATT and CDR2 SNEGSKA (reference sequence). Trimming removed 5 bases from V and 1 base from J, with 16 bases in between. CDR3 size: 15 residues. CDR3 sequence: CSAGDGGVGTDTQYF. CDR3 coding DNA: TGCAGTGCTGGGGATGGCGGTGTGGGCACAGATACGCAGTATTTT.

This clonotype showed up many times. The chain recombines TRBV6-5 with TRBJ1-6, with TRBD1 identical over 8 bases. Per the germline V gene, CDR1 is MNHEY and CDR2 is SVGAGI. This CDR3 contains 13 residues. Trimming cost V 11 bases and J 5 bases; bases outside gene matches: 5. The CDR3 protein is CAVTDRDNSPLHF. Here the CDR3 DNA reads TGTGCCGTAACGGACAGGGATAATTCACCCCTCCACTTT.

Ten or more counts support this clonotype. The chain employs TRBV5-1 and TRBJ2-1, with 7 bases identical to TRBD1. V gave up 2 bases and J gave up 4 bases; unmatched junction bases: 3. Germline V gives CDR1 SGHRS, CDR2 YFSETQ. The CDR3 loop spans 14 amino acids. CDR3 loop: CASSFGQVYNEQFF. The CDR3 nucleotides are TGCGCCAGCAGCTTTGGACAGGTATACAATGAGCAGTTCTTC. The whole variable domain, filled in from reference TRBV5-1 and TRBJ2-1, reads KAGVTQTPRYLIKTRGQQVTLSCSPISGHRSVSWYQQTPGQGLQFLFEYFSETQRNKGNFPGRFSGRQFSNSRSEMNVSTLELGDSALYLCASSFGQVYNEQFFGPGTRLTVL.

This clonotype showed up just a few times. The chain combines TRBV10-3 with TRBJ1-3; no clear D gene. Germline loops: CDR1 ENHRY, CDR2 SYGVKD. The CDR3 sequence is 14 residues long. Trimming pared 6 bases from V and 0 bases from J, leaving 9 bases between. The CDR3 DNA reads TGTGCCATCAGGCCCGGGAACTCTGGAAACACCATATATTTT. This codes for CAIRPGNSGNTIYF.

This clonotype was observed many times. The CDR3 coding sequence is TGCAGTGCTAGACAAGGGGGCAGTGTAAACACTGAAGCTTTCTTT. This codes for CSARQGGSVNTEAFF. This chain links TRBV20-1 with TRBJ1-1, with 7 bases aligning to TRBD1. Germline trimming cut 2 bases from V and 2 bases from J; bases unmatched to any gene: 8. The germline V gene has CDR1 DFQATT and CDR2 SNEGSKA (reference sequence). The length of the CDR3 is 15 residues.

The genes are TRBV24-1 and TRBJ1-2; tentatively, D is TRBD1 (6 bases). Germline V gene sequence: CDR1 KGHDR, CDR2 SFDVKD. CDR3 length: 14 amino acids. V was cut by 4 bases and J by 5 bases, with 13 bases left in between. The DNA for the CDR3 is TGTGCCACCAGTGACCTAGACAGGACTTATGGCTACACCTTC. Its protein is CATSDLDRTYGYTF.

The chain uses TRBV19 and TRBJ1-1, with TRBD1 as a possible D gene (6 bases). Between the trimmed V and J ends, which lost 0 bases and 1 base, there was a span of 18 bases. The CDR3 contains 18 residues. CDR1 and CDR2 (germline): LNHDA, SQIVND (reference sequence). Here the CDR3 reads CASSIDPRGQAQNTEAFF. The DNA for the CDR3 is TGTGCCAGTAGTATAGATCCACGGGGGCAGGCCCAGAACACTGAAGCTTTCTTT.

This clonotype came up many times. DNA of the CDR3: TGTGCCAGCAGCTCCGGGACAGTTAATGAAAAACTGTTTTTT. It yields the protein CASSSGTVNEKLFF. The V call is TRBV5-8, the J call TRBJ1-4; 7 bases line up with TRBD1. CDR1 and CDR2 from the germline V gene are SGHTS and YDEGEE. With V trimmed by 3 bases and J by 4 bases, 3 bases remained unmatched. The CDR3 length is 14 residues.

This clonotype was seen ten or more times. The V and J genes are TRBV5-1 and TRBJ2-7, with 7 bases aligning to TRBD1. Germline assignment: CDR1 SGHRS and CDR2 YFSETQ. With V trimmed by 4 bases and J by 7 bases, 5 bases remained unmatched. The CDR3 runs to 12 residues. CDR3 nucleotide sequence: TGCGCCAGCAGCCCCGACAGGGTTGAGCAGTACGTC. Encoded protein: CASSPDRVEQYV.

There are many counts of this clonotype. The chain is built from TRBV29-1 and TRBJ2-2, with a weak D call TRBD2 (5 bases). V dropped 7 bases and J dropped 5 bases, with 11 bases sitting between them. Germline V gene lookup returns CDR1 SQVTM and CDR2 ANQGSEA. CDR3 length: 12 amino acids. CDR3 in amino acids: CSARPGTGELFF. The DNA for the CDR3 is TGCAGCGCCCGTCCGGGGACCGGGGAGCTGTTTTTT.

This clonotype occurred a few times. The chain is built from TRBV3-1 and TRBJ2-2, with D possibly matching TRBD1 (5 bases). Trimming removed 0 bases from V and 7 bases from J, with 9 bases in between. There are 14 residues in the CDR3. Germline-derived CDR1 and CDR2 are LGHDT and YNNKEL (reference sequence). CDR3 in DNA: TGTGCCAGCAGCCAAGATAAGGGGTTCGGGGAGCTGTTTTTT. Protein sequence: CASSQDKGFGELFF.

This clonotype appeared a few times. V gene TRBV10-3 combines with J gene TRBJ2-7, with D uncertain. Trimming pared 5 bases from V and 3 bases from J, leaving 14 bases between. Germline values: CDR1 ENHRY, CDR2 SYGVKD. The CDR3 has 14 residues. DNA for the CDR3: TGTGCCATCAGTAACCCATTAGGGCGCTACGAGCAGTACTTC. This encodes CAISNPLGRYEQYF.

This clonotype came up a few times. The rearrangement joins TRBV30 to TRBJ2-7, with D tentatively TRBD1 or TRBD2 (6 bases each). Germline values: CDR1 GTSNPN, CDR2 SVGIG (reference sequence). V was clipped by 4 bases and J by 6 bases, with 13 bases between them. The CDR3 extends over 12 amino acids. The CDR3 loop reads CAWTLGGPEQYF. CDR3 DNA sequence: TGTGCCTGGACCCTAGGGGGGCCCGAGCAGTACTTC.

The chain has TRBV12-5 and TRBJ2-3; maybe TRBD2 (5 bases). V lost 6 bases to trimming and J lost 4 bases, with 11 bases between them. The CDR3 runs to 13 residues. Germline-derived CDR1 and CDR2 are LGHNT and FRNRAP. The CDR3 DNA is TGTGCTAGTGGCAACTCCGGGGCAGATACGCAGTATTTT. Encoded protein: CASGNSGADTQYF.